Shown below are 2 T cell receptor beta chains from a single sample sequenced in a study of cytomegalovirus exposure and HLA in healthy donors. PCR involved 60 Vbeta and 13 Jbeta primers. Profiling relied on immunoSEQ multiplex PCR, and the TCRdb table lists in-frame clones only, not all of them. Counted here are about 34,000 clones, roughly 67% occurring once; the ten biggest clones make up 10%. The specimen sequenced was PBMCs. These receptors were taken from a middle-aged man in good health and CMV-seropositive.

The chain uses TRBV6-4 and TRBJ2-3; 16 bases match TRBD2. The CDR3 totals 16 residues. Per the germline V gene, CDR1 is MRHNA and CDR2 is SNTAGT. Trimming at V came to 2 bases and at J to 4 bases, leaving 0 bases not matched to a gene. The CDR3 DNA follows: TGTGCCAGCAGTGACGGGACTAGCGGGGGGGCAGATACGCAGTATTTT. It translates to CASSDGTSGGADTQYF.

The table lists this clone with a few counts. The chain is built from TRBV28 and TRBJ1-5, with 10 nucleotides matching TRBD1. This CDR3 contains 15 residues. V lost 4 bases to trimming and J lost 7 bases; unmatched junction nucleotides: 7. Looked up from germline, CDR1 is MDHEN and CDR2 is SYDVKM. The CDR3 DNA sequence: TGTGCCAGCAGTTCGACAGGGGGCGCCTCACAGCCCCAGCATTTT. Encoded protein: CASSSTGGASQPQHF. The full variable domain, completed using reference TRBV28 and TRBJ1-5, is DVKVTQSSRYLVKRTGEKVFLECVQDMDHENMFWYRQDPGLGLRLIYFSYDVKMKEKGDIPEGYSVSREKKERFSLILESASTNQTSMYLCASSSTGGASQPQHFGDGTRLSIL.